A single sample is the source of the 18 T cell receptor beta chains below, sequenced in a study of shared clonotypes between healthy human individuals. Measured with immunoSEQ multiplex PCR; TCRdb has only the in-frame clones, and not every one. The sample includes about 960,000 clones, around three quarters of them seen just once. The sample comprised memory CD4+ T cells sorted from blood. Subset of the sample: CD45RA-negative fraction. Every receptor here comes from a man younger than 30 in good health.

The chain employs TRBV30 and TRBJ2-5; no clear D. The tail of the sequence fits TRBJ2-7 better, so the J call may be wrong. The germline V gene has CDR1 GTSNPN and CDR2 SVGIG (reference sequence). The CDR3 runs 16 residues. This chain's CDR3 is CAWSVRPSWISYEQYF. CDR3 DNA sequence: TGTGCCTGGAGTGTACGGCCGAGCTGGATCTCCTACGAGCAGTACTTC.

This chain uses TRBV12-2 with TRBJ1-3. TRBJ2-2 matches the DNA end more closely, so the J call is doubtful. TRBV12-2 is described as a pseudogene. The CDR3 is made up of 15 amino acids. The CDR3, as DNA: TGTGCAAGTCGCTTGGTGGACGCGAACACCGGGGAGCTGTTTTTT. It translates to CASRLVDANTGELFF.

The DNA of the CDR3 is TGCAGCGTTGAAGCTTTCTCTAGCGGAGGCTCCTACAATGAGCAGTTCTTC. The encoded protein is CSVEAFSSGGSYNEQFF. The chain has TRBV29-1 and TRBJ2-1; TRBD2 aligns across 7 bases. This CDR3 has 17 amino acids. The junction had 9 bases not matched to a gene; V was cut back by 1 base and J by 0 bases. Per the germline V gene, CDR1 is SQVTM and CDR2 is ANQGSEA.

For the CDR3, the DNA is TGTGCCAGCAGTGAAGATGGGGGGCAGCGGGAGACCCAGTACTTC. It specifies CASSEDGGQRETQYF. The V gene is TRBV2, the J gene TRBJ2-5; D tentatively fits TRBD1 or TRBD2 (6 bases each). Germline lookup yields CDR1 SNHLY and CDR2 FYNNEI. The CDR3 has 15 residues. Trimming pared 1 base from V and 5 bases from J, leaving 14 bases between.

This clone turned up a few times. The V and J genes are TRBV5-6 and TRBJ1-2, with D perhaps TRBD1 (5 bases). Per germline, CDR1 SGHDT and CDR2 YYEEEE. The CDR3 extends over 14 amino acids. V shed 2 bases and J shed 7 bases, with 15 bases lying between them. In nucleotides, the CDR3 is TGTGCCAGCAGCTTAGTAGGAGGGGATTCTGGCTACACCTTC. Translated, it gives CASSLVGGDSGYTF.

As regards this clone: Different DNA sequences within this sample yield the same CDR3. The rearrangement uses TRBV5-1 and TRBJ2-1; 10 positions agree with TRBD2. The CDR3 extends over 15 amino acids. From germline, CDR1 is SGHRS and CDR2 YFSETQ. V shed 4 bases and J 5 bases; nucleotides not matched to a gene: 6. The DNA for the CDR3 is TGCGCCAGCAGCACTTTAGCGGGGGGCCACAATGAGCAGTTCTTC. This translates into CASSTLAGGHNEQFF.

This rearrangement joins TRBV7-8 to TRBJ1-1; D unresolved. The CDR3 runs to 15 residues. Looked up from germline, CDR1 is SGHVS and CDR2 is FQNEAQ. V was pared by 4 bases and J by 4 bases, with 16 bases between. CDR3: CASSSIFGVATEAFF. CDR3 coding DNA: TGTGCCAGCAGCTCTATATTCGGTGTCGCCACTGAAGCTTTCTTT.

DNA of the CDR3: TGTGCCAGCAGCAATGGTAAAGGGGTGAATGAGCAGTTCTTC. Protein: CASSNGKGVNEQFF. The chain employs TRBV7-2 and TRBJ2-1, with a weak D call TRBD1 (5 bases). V was clipped by 5 bases and J by 7 bases, with 15 bases between them. Germline V gene sequence: CDR1 SGHTA, CDR2 FQGNSA. The CDR3 sequence is 14 residues long.

The chain carries TRBV5-1 and TRBJ1-2, with TRBD1 matching 7 bases. The CDR3 has 14 amino acids. V shed 4 bases and J 8 bases; nucleotides not matched to a gene: 11. The germline V gene encodes CDR1 SGHRS and CDR2 YFSETQ. The CDR3 protein is CASSGEKGARGYTF. DNA of the CDR3: TGCGCCAGCAGCGGAGAGAAGGGGGCTAGGGGCTACACCTTC.

The chain links TRBV7-2 to TRBJ2-3; no reliable D call. V lost 1 base, J lost 5 bases, and 13 bases lay in between. Looked up from germline, CDR1 is SGHTA and CDR2 is FQGNSA. The CDR3 is 15 amino acids. CDR3: CASSLGMARRDTQYF. CDR3 bases: TGTGCCAGCAGCTTAGGGATGGCTAGACGAGATACGCAGTATTTT.

This clone was found a few times. V usage is TRBV5-1 and J usage is TRBJ1-4; TRBD1 might be the D (5 bases). Trimming stripped 7 bases from V and 4 bases from J, with 8 bases between. CDR3 length equals 12 residues. CDR1 is SGHRS, CDR2 YFSETQ, per germline. In nucleotides, the CDR3 is TGCGCCAGCGGGGACGGTAATGAAAAACTGTTTTTT. This gives the protein CASGDGNEKLFF. The full variable domain, rest sourced from reference TRBV5-1 and TRBJ1-4, is KAGVTQTPRYLIKTRGQQVTLSCSPISGHRSVSWYQQTPGQGLQFLFEYFSETQRNKGNFPGRFSGRQFSNSRSEMNVSTLELGDSALYLCASGDGNEKLFFGSGTQLSVL.

The CDR3 region has the DNA TGTGCCAGCTCACCTCCAACAAAAGAGACCCAGTACTTC. This encodes CASSPPTKETQYF. This chain connects TRBV18 to TRBJ2-5; unclear D gene. Germline CDR1 is KGHSH and CDR2 is LQKENI. The CDR3 extends over 13 amino acids. The V end was cut by 3 bases, the J end by 3 bases, with 8 bases between.

About this clone: Distinct nucleotide sequences in the sample also encode this CDR3. The rearrangement links TRBV5-1 to TRBJ1-5; a weak D match, TRBD1 (5 bases). The CDR3 consists of 13 residues. CDR1 is SGHRS, CDR2 YFSETQ, per germline. V was clipped by 2 bases and J by 3 bases, with 6 bases between them. CDR3 region: CASSLGDNQPQHF. The DNA of the CDR3 is TGCGCCAGCAGCTTAGGGGACAATCAGCCCCAGCATTTT.

This chain uses TRBV6-1 with TRBJ1-1; D not resolved. The germline V gene encodes CDR1 MNHNS and CDR2 SASEGT. The V gene lost 1 base and the J gene lost 1 base, with 7 bases spanning the gap. This CDR3 has 14 residues. The CDR3 spells CASSEGYWNTEAFF. In nucleotides, the CDR3 is TGTGCCAGCAGTGAAGGGTATTGGAACACTGAAGCTTTCTTT.

The table lists this clone with a count of one. The CDR3 loop reads CASRTSGTDTQYF. DNA of the CDR3: TGTGCCAGCAGGACTAGCGGGACAGATACGCAGTATTTT. This sequence joins TRBV6-6 and TRBJ2-3; 10 bases fit TRBD2. Per the germline V gene, CDR1 is MNHNY and CDR2 is SVGAGI (reference sequence). The V gene end was trimmed by 6 bases and the J gene end by 3 bases; junction bases not matched to a gene: 0. This CDR3 is built from 13 residues.

This sequence joins TRBV9 and TRBJ2-5; TRBD1 might be the D (5 bases). The CDR3 is made up of 15 amino acids. Germline V gives CDR1 SGDLS, CDR2 YYNGEE. Trimming took off 2 bases at V and 4 bases at J, with 15 bases between the two ends. CDR3 nucleotide sequence: TGTGCCAGCAGCGTCTCAGGACAAGCTGGAGAGACCCAGTACTTC. It codes for CASSVSGQAGETQYF.

CDR3 region: CASSSDRYEQYF. In DNA form, the CDR3 reads TGTGCCAGCAGCTCTGACAGATACGAGCAGTACTTC. This sequence joins TRBV5-4 and TRBJ2-5; perhaps TRBD1 as D (5 bases). The DNA matches TRBJ2-7 better at its end, which makes the J call doubtful. CDR3 length equals 12 residues. The germline V gene encodes CDR1 SGHNT and CDR2 YYREEE (reference sequence).

J is TRBJ2-3 and V is TRBV11-2; 7 bases are shared with TRBD1. Per the germline V gene, CDR1 is SGHAT and CDR2 is FQNNGV. The CDR3 contains 17 residues. V lost 4 bases, J lost 2 bases, and 12 bases stayed unmatched. This chain's CDR3 is CASSSHLQGEPTDTQYF. The CDR3 region has the DNA TGTGCCAGCAGCTCCCATCTCCAGGGGGAGCCCACAGATACGCAGTATTTT.